The sample holds a few counts of the clone carrying this T cell receptor (beta chain). A second PCR, run for roughly 7 to 12 cycles, used a sample-barcoded 5' primer plus a J-beta primer mix. TCRdb recomputed calls from the 5' RACE reads with MiXCR, one row per CDR3 protein. The data hold some 1,800,000 distinct CDR3 sequences, with roughly 43% observed a single time. This sample was taken from a study of blood T cells in healthy people across ages. The sequenced sample was blood. This sequence was found in a human donor in good health.

CDR3 nucleotides: TGTGCCAGCAGCATTCCAGGGGGGGCATCCTACGAGCAGTACTTC. Translated, it gives CASSIPGGASYEQYF. The chain recombines TRBV28 with TRBJ2-7; D may match TRBD1 or TRBD2 (7 bases each). Trimming took 6 bases from V and 1 from J, leaving 16 bases between them. The CDR3 contains 15 residues. From germline, CDR1 is MDHEN and CDR2 SYDVKM.